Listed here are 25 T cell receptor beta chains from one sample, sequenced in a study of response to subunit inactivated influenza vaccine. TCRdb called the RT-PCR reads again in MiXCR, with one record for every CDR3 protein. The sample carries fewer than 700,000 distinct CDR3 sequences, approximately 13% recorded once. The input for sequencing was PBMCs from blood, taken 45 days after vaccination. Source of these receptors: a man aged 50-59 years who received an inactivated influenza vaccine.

CDR3: CASSWGRMNTEAFF. CDR3 nucleotide sequence: TGTGCCAGCAGCTGGGGACGTATGAACACTGAAGCTTTCTTT. This chain joins TRBV7-2 and TRBJ1-1, with a weak D call TRBD1 (5 bases). This CDR3 contains 14 residues. Germline V CDR1 and CDR2: SGHTA, FQGNSA. The V gene lost 4 bases and the J gene lost 0 bases, with 9 bases spanning the gap. Filled out from reference TRBV7-2 and TRBJ1-1, the complete variable domain reads GAGVSQSPSNKVTEKGKDVELRCDPISGHTALYWYRQSLGQGLEFLIYFQGNSAPDKSGLPSDRFSAERTGGSVSTLTIQRTQQEDSAVYLCASSWGRMNTEAFFGQGTRLTVV.

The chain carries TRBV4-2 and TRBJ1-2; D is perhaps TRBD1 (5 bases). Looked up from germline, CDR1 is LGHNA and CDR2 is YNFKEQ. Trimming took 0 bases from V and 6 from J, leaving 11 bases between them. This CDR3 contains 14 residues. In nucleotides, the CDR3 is TGTGCCAGCAGCCAAGAGGGGGAAAGACATGGCTACACCTTC. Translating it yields CASSQEGERHGYTF.

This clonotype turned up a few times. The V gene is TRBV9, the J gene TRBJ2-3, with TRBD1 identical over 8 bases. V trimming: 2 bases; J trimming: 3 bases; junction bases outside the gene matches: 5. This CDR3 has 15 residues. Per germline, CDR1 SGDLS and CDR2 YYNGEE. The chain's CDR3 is CASSVSGQETDTQYF. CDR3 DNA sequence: TGTGCCAGCAGCGTTTCGGGACAGGAAACAGATACGCAGTATTTT. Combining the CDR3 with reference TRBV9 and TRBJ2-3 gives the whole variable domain DSGVTQTPKHLITATGQRVTLRCSPRSGDLSVYWYQQSLDQGLQFLIQYYNGEERAKGNILERFSAQQFPDLHSELNLSSLELGDSALYFCASSVSGQETDTQYFGPGTRLTVL.

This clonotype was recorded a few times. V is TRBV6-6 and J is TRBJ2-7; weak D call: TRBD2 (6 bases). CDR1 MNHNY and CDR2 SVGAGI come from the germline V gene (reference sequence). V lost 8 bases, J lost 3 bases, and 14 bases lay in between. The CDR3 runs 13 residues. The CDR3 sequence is CASCRGNSYEQYF. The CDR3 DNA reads TGTGCCAGCTGCCGGGGGAATAGCTACGAGCAGTACTTC.

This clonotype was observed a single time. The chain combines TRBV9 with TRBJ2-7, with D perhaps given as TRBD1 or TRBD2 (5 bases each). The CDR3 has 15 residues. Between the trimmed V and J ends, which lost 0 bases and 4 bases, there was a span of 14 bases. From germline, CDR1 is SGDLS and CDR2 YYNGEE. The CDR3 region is CASSVEGTSGYEQYF. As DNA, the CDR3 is TGTGCCAGCAGCGTAGAAGGGACCTCTGGGTACGAGCAGTACTTC.

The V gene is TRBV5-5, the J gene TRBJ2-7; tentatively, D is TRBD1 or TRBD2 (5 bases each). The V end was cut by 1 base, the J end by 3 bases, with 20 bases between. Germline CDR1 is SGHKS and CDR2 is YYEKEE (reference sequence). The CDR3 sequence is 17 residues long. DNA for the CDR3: TGTGCCAGCAGCTTGTTGGTTACCGGGACCGGGCACTACGAGCAGTACTTC. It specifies CASSLLVTGTGHYEQYF.

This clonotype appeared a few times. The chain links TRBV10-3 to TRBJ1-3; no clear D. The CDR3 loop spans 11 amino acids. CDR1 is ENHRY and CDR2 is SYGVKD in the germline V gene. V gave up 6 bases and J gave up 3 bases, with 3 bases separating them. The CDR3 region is CAIRDGNTIYF. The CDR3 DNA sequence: TGTGCCATCAGGGATGGAAACACCATATATTTT.

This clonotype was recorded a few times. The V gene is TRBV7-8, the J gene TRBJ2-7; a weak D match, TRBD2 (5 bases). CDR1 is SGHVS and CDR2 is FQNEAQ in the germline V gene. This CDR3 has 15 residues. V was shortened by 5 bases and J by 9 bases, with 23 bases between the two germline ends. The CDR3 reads CASSLPSGSPPGQYF. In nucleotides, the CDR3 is TGTGCCAGCAGCCTCCCCTCTGGGAGCCCCCCAGGGCAGTACTTC.

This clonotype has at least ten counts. The CDR3 is CASRSSSYNEQFF. The CDR3 DNA sequence: TGTGCCAGCAGGTCTAGCTCCTACAATGAGCAGTTCTTC. The rearrangement joins TRBV6-1 to TRBJ2-1; D is unresolved. Germline assignment: CDR1 MNHNS and CDR2 SASEGT. The CDR3 covers 13 residues. V lost 6 bases and J 0 bases, leaving 6 bases between the germline ends.

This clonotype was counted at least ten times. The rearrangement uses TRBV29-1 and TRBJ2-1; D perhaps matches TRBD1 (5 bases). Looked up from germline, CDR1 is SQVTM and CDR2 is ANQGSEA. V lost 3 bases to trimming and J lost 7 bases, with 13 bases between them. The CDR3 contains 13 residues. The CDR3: CSVDGQGSNEQFF. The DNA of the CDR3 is TGCAGCGTTGACGGCCAGGGTAGTAATGAGCAGTTCTTC.

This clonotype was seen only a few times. CDR3 bases: TGCGCCAGCAGCTTTGAGGGGGATTCCTACGAGCAGTACTTC. It translates to CASSFEGDSYEQYF. This chain joins TRBV5-1 and TRBJ2-7; D possibly corresponds to TRBD1 (6 bases). Trimming left V 2 bases short and J 1 base short, with 10 bases between. The CDR3 runs 14 residues. The germline CDR1 and CDR2 sequences are SGHRS and YFSETQ.

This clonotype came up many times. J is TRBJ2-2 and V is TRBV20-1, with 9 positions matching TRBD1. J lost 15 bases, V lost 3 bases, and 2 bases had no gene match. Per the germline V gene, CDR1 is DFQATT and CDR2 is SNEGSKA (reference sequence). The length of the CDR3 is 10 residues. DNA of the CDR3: TGCAGTGCTAGGGACAGGGGTTTGTTTTTT. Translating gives CSARDRGLFF.

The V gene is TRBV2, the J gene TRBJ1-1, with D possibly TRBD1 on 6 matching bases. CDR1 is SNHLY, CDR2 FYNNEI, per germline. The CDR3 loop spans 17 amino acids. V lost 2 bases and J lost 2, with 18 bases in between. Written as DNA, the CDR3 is TGTGCCAGCAGTGAAAAGTCTACAGGGTTCCCAAACACTGAAGCTTTCTTT. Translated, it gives CASSEKSTGFPNTEAFF.

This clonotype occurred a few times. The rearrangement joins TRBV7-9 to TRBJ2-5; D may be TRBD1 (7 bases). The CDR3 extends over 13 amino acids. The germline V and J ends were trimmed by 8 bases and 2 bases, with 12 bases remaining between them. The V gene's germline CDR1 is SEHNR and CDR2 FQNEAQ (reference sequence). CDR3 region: CASGGTEQETQYF. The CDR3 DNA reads TGTGCCAGCGGCGGGACAGAACAAGAGACCCAGTACTTC. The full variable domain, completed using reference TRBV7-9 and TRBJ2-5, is DTGVSQNPRHKITKRGQNVTFRCDPISEHNRLYWYRQTLGQGPEFLTYFQNEAQLEKSRLLSDRFSAERPKGSFSTLEIQRTEQGDSAMYLCASGGTEQETQYFGPGTRLLVL.

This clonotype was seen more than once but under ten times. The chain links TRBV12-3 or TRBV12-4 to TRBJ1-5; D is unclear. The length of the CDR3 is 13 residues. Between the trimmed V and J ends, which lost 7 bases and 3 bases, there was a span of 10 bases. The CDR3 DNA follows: TGTGCCAGCAATTGGGGTCCCAATCAGCCCCAGCATTTT. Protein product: CASNWGPNQPQHF.

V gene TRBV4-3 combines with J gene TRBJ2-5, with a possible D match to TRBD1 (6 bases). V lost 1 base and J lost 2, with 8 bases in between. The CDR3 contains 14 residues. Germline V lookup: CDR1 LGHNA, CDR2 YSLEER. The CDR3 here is CASSQADRQETQYF. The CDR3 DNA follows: TGCGCCAGCAGCCAAGCGGACAGACAAGAGACCCAGTACTTC.

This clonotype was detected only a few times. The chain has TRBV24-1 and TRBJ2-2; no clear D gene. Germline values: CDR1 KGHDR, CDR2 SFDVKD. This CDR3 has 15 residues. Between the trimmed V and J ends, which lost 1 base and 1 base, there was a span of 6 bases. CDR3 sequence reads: CATSDFTKNTGELFF. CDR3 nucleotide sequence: TGTGCCACCAGTGATTTTACAAAGAACACCGGGGAGCTGTTTTTT.

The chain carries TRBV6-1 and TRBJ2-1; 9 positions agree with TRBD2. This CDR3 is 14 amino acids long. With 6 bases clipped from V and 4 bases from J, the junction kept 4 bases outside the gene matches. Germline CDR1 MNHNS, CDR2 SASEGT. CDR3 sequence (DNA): TGTGCCAGCAGAAAGACTAGCGGATACAATGAGCAGTTCTTC. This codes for CASRKTSGYNEQFF.

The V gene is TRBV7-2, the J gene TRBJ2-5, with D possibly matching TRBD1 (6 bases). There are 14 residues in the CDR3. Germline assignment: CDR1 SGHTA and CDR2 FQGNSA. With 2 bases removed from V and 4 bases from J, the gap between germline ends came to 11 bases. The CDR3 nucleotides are TGTGCCAGCAGCTTAACGTTCAGGGGAGAGACCCAGTACTTC. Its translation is CASSLTFRGETQYF.

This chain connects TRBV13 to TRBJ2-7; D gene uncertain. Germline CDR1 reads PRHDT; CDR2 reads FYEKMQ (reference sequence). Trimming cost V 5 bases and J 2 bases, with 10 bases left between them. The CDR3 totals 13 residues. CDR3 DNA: TGTGCCAGCAGCAGTATAGCAGCCTACGAGCAGTACTTC. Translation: CASSSIAAYEQYF.

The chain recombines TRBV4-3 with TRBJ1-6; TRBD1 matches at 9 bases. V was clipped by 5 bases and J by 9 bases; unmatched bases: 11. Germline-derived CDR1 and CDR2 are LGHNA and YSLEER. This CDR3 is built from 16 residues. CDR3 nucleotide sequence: TGCGCCAGCAGCATCCACGCGGGACAGGGAGGTTCACCCCTCCACTTT. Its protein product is CASSIHAGQGGSPLHF.

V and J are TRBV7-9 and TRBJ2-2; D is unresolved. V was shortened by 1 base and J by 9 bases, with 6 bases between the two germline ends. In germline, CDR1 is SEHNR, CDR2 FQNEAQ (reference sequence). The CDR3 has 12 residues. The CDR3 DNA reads TGTGCCAGCAGCTTAGGGGTACGGGAGCTGTTTTTT. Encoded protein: CASSLGVRELFF.

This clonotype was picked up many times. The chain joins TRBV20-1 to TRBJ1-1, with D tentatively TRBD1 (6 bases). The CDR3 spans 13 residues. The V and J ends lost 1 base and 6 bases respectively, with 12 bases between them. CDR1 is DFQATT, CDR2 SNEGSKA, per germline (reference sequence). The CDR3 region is CSARGTGIPEAFF. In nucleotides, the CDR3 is TGCAGTGCTAGAGGTACAGGGATCCCTGAAGCTTTCTTT.

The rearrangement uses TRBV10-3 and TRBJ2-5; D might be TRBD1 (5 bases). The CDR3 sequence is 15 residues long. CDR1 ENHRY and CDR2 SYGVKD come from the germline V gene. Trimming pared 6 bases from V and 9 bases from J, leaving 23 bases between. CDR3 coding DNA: TGTGCCATCAGCGCTCCTGACAGCTCCCTAAGGCCCCAGTACTTC. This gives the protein CAISAPDSSLRPQYF.

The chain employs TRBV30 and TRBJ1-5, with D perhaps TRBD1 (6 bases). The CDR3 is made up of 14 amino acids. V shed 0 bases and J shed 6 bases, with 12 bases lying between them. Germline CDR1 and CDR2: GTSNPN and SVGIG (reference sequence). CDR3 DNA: TGTGCCTGGAGTGTAAAAGGGGGTGGTCAGCCCCAGCATTTT. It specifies CAWSVKGGGQPQHF.